Here is one TCR beta chain with its context. The data stem from a study of blood T cell repertoires in COVID-19. Study background: Samples taken during acute and convalescent COVID-19 were collected in the United States, Italy and Spain. PBMCs, B-cell-depleted T cells, or T cells provided the cDNA or gDNA that made up the material.

Authors' processing steps: Estimation of nucleated cell counts was performed using reference gene primer amplification. The protocol was immunoSEQ multiplex PCR, while the TCRdb copy is restricted to in-frame clones and leaves out a portion. The DNA gave D and trimming, while V, J and clone size come from that table. The sample shows around 370,000 clones, about 90% of them seen only once. Germline assignment: CDR1 SEHNR and CDR2 FQNEAQ (reference sequence). Trimming removed 5 bases from V and 2 bases from J, with 10 bases in between. The CDR3 covers 14 residues. Sequenced sample: peripheral blood. The rearrangement joins TRBV7-9 to TRBJ2-1; the D gene is possibly TRBD2 (5 bases). The TCR originated in a woman aged 18-29 years who had recovered from COVID-19. The CDR3 nucleotides are TGTGCCAGCAGCCCCACCGGGACCTACAATGAGCAGTTCTTC. Its translation: CASSPTGTYNEQFF.